This passage covers 2 T cell receptor beta chains from one sample sequenced in a study of human thymus T cells. Some clones are missing from TCRdb's copy, which holds only in-frame ones; the method was immunoSEQ multiplex PCR. The repertoire holds tens of thousands of clones, with 95% as singletons. The source of the thymus tissue was resections taken during corrective heart surgery. Sequencing was done on a sample of thymus tissue. The receptors here all came from a girl under two years old with a congenital heart defect but otherwise immunologically healthy.

The rearrangement links TRBV19 to TRBJ2-2; TRBD2 matches at 14 bases. The V gene end was trimmed by 2 bases and the J gene end by 7 bases; junction bases not matched to a gene: 21. The CDR3 has 22 amino acids. Per germline, CDR1 LNHDA and CDR2 SQIVND (reference sequence). The CDR3 DNA reads as TGTGCCAGTAGTATACAGGATGCCGGGACTAGCGGGAGATTAAGTCAGGGCGGGGAGCTGTTTTTT. It encodes CASSIQDAGTSGRLSQGGELFF.

The genes are TRBV28 and TRBJ2-7; D gene unclear. The CDR3 is 16 amino acids. V lost 5 bases to trimming and J lost 3 bases, with 20 bases between them. Germline CDR1 is MDHEN and CDR2 is SYDVKM. The CDR3 coding sequence is TGTGCCAGCAGTGATCAGTCCCAGGTTAAATACTACGAGCAGTACTTC. Its protein product is CASSDQSQVKYYEQYF.